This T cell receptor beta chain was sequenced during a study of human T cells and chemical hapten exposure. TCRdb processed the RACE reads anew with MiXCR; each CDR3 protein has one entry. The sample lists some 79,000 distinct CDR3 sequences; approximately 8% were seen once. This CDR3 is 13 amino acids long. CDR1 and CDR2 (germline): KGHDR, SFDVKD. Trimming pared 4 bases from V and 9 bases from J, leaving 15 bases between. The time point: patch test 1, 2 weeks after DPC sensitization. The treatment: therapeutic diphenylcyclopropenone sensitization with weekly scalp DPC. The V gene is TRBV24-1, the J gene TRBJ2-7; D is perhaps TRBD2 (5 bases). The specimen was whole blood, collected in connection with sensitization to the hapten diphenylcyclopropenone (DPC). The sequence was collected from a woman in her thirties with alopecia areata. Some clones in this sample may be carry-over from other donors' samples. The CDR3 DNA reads TGTGCCACCAGTGACTCGGGAACCCTGGGGCAGTACTTC. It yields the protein CATSDSGTLGQYF.